This TCR beta chain stems from a study of early T cells in non-severe SARS-CoV-2 infection. TCRdb re-called the 5' RACE reads through MiXCR, storing one row per CDR3 protein. The data hold around 57,000 distinct CDR3 sequences, with 6% to 7% observed a single time. This clonotype was sampled from an adult who was a healthcare worker with PCR-confirmed SARS-CoV-2 infection or an uninfected control (not recorded which). The sequencing sample was made of whole blood.

The CDR3: CASSKNSASYEQYF. The CDR3, as DNA: TGTGCCAGCAGCAAGAACAGCGCCTCCTACGAGCAGTACTTC. V usage is TRBV21-1 and J usage is TRBJ2-7. TRBV21-1 is described as a pseudogene. The CDR3 length is 14 residues.